The 11 T cell receptor beta chains given below trace back to one sample, sequenced in a study of vaccination effects on CD4 cells after COVID-19. Assay: immunoSEQ multiplex PCR; the TCRdb copy retains only in-frame clones and omits some. This sample has about 80,000 clones; 60% to 80% occur once, and the top ten carry roughly 1.1%. Antigen-specific CD4+ T cells were first expanded with viral peptide pools by the ViraFEST assay and only then sequenced. Isolation of CD4+ T cells took place after less than 12 days of culture. Two-dose BNT162b2 or mRNA-1273 vaccination was given to participants. Their antigens are not known. The source was CD4+ T cells from PBMCs cultured with HCoV-OC43 spike peptides, collected after COVID-19 vaccination. The subset: HCoV-OC43 spike overlapping peptide pool stimulation. The receptor source for this set is a human donor who received a COVID-19 vaccine.

The chain carries TRBV19 and TRBJ1-5, with TRBD1 identical over 7 bases. V lost 6 bases, J lost 1 base, and 6 bases stayed unmatched. The CDR3 sequence is 15 residues long. Germline CDR1 is LNHDA and CDR2 is SQIVND (reference sequence). The CDR3 region is CASRAGGISNQPQHF. CDR3 DNA: TGTGCCAGTAGGGCAGGGGGAATCAGCAATCAGCCCCAGCATTTT. Full variable domain (missing parts from reference TRBV19 and TRBJ1-5): DGGITQSPKYLFRKEGQNVTLSCEQNLNHDAMYWYRQDPGQGLRLIYYSQIVNDFQKGDIAEGYSVSREKKESFPLTVTSAQKNPTAFYLCASRAGGISNQPQHFGDGTRLSIL.

The rearrangement joins TRBV6-1 to TRBJ2-7; possibly TRBD2 for D (5 bases). The CDR3 is made up of 17 amino acids. V shed 1 base and J shed 2 bases, with 18 bases lying between them. Germline V gene lookup returns CDR1 MNHNS and CDR2 SASEGT. The CDR3 nucleotides read TGTGCCAGCAGTGAAGGACTACTCAGGATTACAGCCTACGAGCAGTACGTC. Residues: CASSEGLLRITAYEQYV.

V gene TRBV6-5 combines with J gene TRBJ1-2; D gene uncertain. V shed 6 bases and J shed 2 bases, with 13 bases lying between them. The germline V gene has CDR1 MNHEY and CDR2 SVGAGI. This CDR3 has 14 amino acids. The CDR3 loop reads CASREWGENYGYTF. The DNA for the CDR3 is TGTGCCAGCAGGGAGTGGGGAGAGAACTATGGCTACACCTTC.

This chain joins TRBV6-5 and TRBJ2-5, with D tentatively TRBD1 or TRBD2 (5 bases each). The CDR3 length is 14 residues. From germline, CDR1 is MNHEY and CDR2 SVGAGI. The V end lost 9 bases, the J end lost 4 bases, and 18 bases lay between the germline ends. CDR3 sequence: CASRSVRDGETQYF. In nucleotides, the CDR3 is TGTGCCAGTCGTTCGGTCAGGGACGGAGAGACCCAGTACTTC.

This clone came up a few times. The rearrangement uses TRBV30 and TRBJ2-3; 11 nucleotides agree with TRBD2. The CDR3 sequence is 14 residues long. Germline CDR1 and CDR2: GTSNPN and SVGIG (reference sequence). The V segment lost 8 bases and the J segment 6 bases; nucleotides outside the gene matches: 10. In nucleotides, the CDR3 is TGTGCCCGTAGTACTAGCGGGGGCGGCGATACGCAGTATTTT. This codes for CARSTSGGGDTQYF.

CDR3 nucleotide sequence: TGTGCCAGCATTAGATTTGGGGGAGAGAATCAGCCCCAGCATTTT. Its translation is CASIRFGGENQPQHF. V gene TRBV6-5 combines with J gene TRBJ1-5; maybe TRBD1 (5 bases). Trimming took 7 bases from V and 4 from J, leaving 17 bases between them. The CDR3 contains 15 residues. Germline lookup yields CDR1 MNHEY and CDR2 SVGAGI.

In DNA, the CDR3 is TGTGCCAGCTCACCAGCGCAGGGGGGAAAGGATGGCTACACCTTC. Translated: CASSPAQGGKDGYTF. The chain uses TRBV18 and TRBJ1-2; TRBD1 aligns across 7 bases. The junction had 9 bases not matched to a gene; V was cut back by 2 bases and J by 6 bases. Germline CDR1 reads KGHSH; CDR2 reads LQKENI. The CDR3 covers 15 residues.

In this sample, this clone turned up a few times. The chain carries TRBV29-1 and TRBJ2-5; D is unclear. The CDR3 extends over 15 amino acids. V was cut by 0 bases and J by 4 bases, with 15 bases left in between. CDR1 and CDR2 from the germline V gene are SQVTM and ANQGSEA. CDR3 amino acids: CSVEDGLSVRETQYF. The CDR3 region has the DNA TGCAGCGTTGAAGACGGATTAAGTGTTAGAGAGACCCAGTACTTC.

This clone has more than one count but fewer than ten. The rearrangement links TRBV2 to TRBJ2-7; the match to TRBD2 covers 9 bases. Unmatched junction bases numbered 9, after V lost 8 bases and J lost 7 bases. The CDR3 runs 13 residues. Germline V lookup: CDR1 SNHLY, CDR2 FYNNEI. The CDR3 spells CASLLAGTGEQYV. The CDR3 region has the DNA TGTGCCAGCCTACTAGCGGGCACTGGGGAGCAGTACGTC.

The CDR3 region is CASSKLAGVIAETQYF. The CDR3 region has the DNA TGTGCCAGTAGTAAACTAGCGGGGGTGATTGCGGAGACCCAGTACTTC. The chain carries TRBV19 and TRBJ2-5, with 11 positions matching TRBD2. The CDR3 is made up of 16 amino acids. Germline lookup yields CDR1 LNHDA and CDR2 SQIVND (reference sequence). Trimming at V came to 4 bases and at J to 5 bases, leaving 9 bases not matched to a gene.

In DNA form, the CDR3 reads TGTGCCAGCAGTTACCCCGCGGGGGGGAAAAACATTCAGTACTTC. Its protein is CASSYPAGGKNIQYF. V is TRBV6-2 or TRBV6-3 and J is TRBJ2-4, with 9 positions matching TRBD2. Germline CDR1 is MNHEY and CDR2 is SVGEGT. V gave up 2 bases and J gave up 4 bases; unmatched junction bases: 3. The CDR3 is 15 residues long.